The 30 T cell receptor beta chains below were found in one sample sequenced in a study of T cell repertoires in cytomegalovirus infection. TCRdb analysed the reads with MiXCR anew, one entry per CDR3 protein. The data contain about 34,000 distinct CDR3 sequences, about 50% of them seen just once; the ten biggest clones take up 80% to 95%. The antigens of these receptors remain unknown. The specimen was CD8+ T cells from cultured PBMCs, collected from culture after CMV antigen stimulation. The receptors were sampled from a human donor in good health (CMV status not recorded). Some clones in this sample may be carry-over from other donors' samples.

The chain combines TRBV14 with TRBJ2-5; D is possibly TRBD2 (6 bases). The CDR3 totals 16 residues. Trimming took 1 base from V and 4 from J, leaving 16 bases between them. CDR1 and CDR2 from the germline V gene are SGHDN and FVKESK. The CDR3, as DNA: TGTGCCAGCAGCCAAGGTACCGGGAGTGTCGGAGAGACCCAGTACTTC. Translated: CASSQGTGSVGETQYF. Full variable domain (rest looked up from reference TRBV14 and TRBJ2-5): EAGVTQFPSHSVIEKGQTVTLRCDPISGHDNLYWYRRVMGKEIKFLLHFVKESKQDESGMPNNRFLAERTGGTYSTLKVQPAELEDSGVYFCASSQGTGSVGETQYFGPGTRLLVL.

This clonotype was recorded many times. The rearrangement uses TRBV7-2 and TRBJ1-5; D gene uncertain. This CDR3 region has 12 residues. Between the trimmed V and J ends, which lost 1 base and 5 bases, there was a span of 3 bases. CDR1 is SGHTA and CDR2 is FQGNSA in the germline V gene. CDR3 loop: CASSLGDQPQHF. The CDR3 DNA reads as TGTGCCAGCAGCTTAGGGGATCAGCCCCAGCATTTT.

The chain couples TRBV9 to TRBJ2-5; D possibly corresponds to TRBD1 (6 bases). In germline, CDR1 is SGDLS, CDR2 YYNGEE. The CDR3 loop spans 16 amino acids. V was cut by 3 bases and J by 5 bases, with 20 bases left in between. The CDR3 nucleotides read TGTGCCAGCAGCGAGACCCCCCAGGGGCTTGGGGAGACCCAGTACTTC. Translated: CASSETPQGLGETQYF. The full variable domain, with the rest looked up from reference TRBV9 and TRBJ2-5, is DSGVTQTPKHLITATGQRVTLRCSPRSGDLSVYWYQQSLDQGLQFLIQYYNGEERAKGNILERFSAQQFPDLHSELNLSSLELGDSALYFCASSETPQGLGETQYFGPGTRLLVL.

A few counts support this clonotype. The rearrangement links TRBV7-8 to TRBJ2-7; unclear D gene. V lost 5 bases, J lost 4 bases, and 6 bases lay in between. The CDR3 loop spans 11 amino acids. Germline values: CDR1 SGHVS, CDR2 FQNEAQ. The CDR3 DNA reads as TGTGCCAGCAGCGCCACGTACGAGCAGTACTTC. Protein: CASSATYEQYF.

J is TRBJ1-1 and V is TRBV20-1; no firm D call. Germline-derived CDR1 and CDR2 are DFQATT and SNEGSKA (reference sequence). This CDR3 is built from 13 residues. Trimming left V 0 bases short and J 4 bases short, with 9 bases between. In DNA form, the CDR3 reads TGCAGTGCTAGAGATGAGGGTAGCACTGAAGCTTTCTTT. This codes for CSARDEGSTEAFF.

At least ten counts were recorded for this clonotype. The J gene is TRBJ1-2, the V gene TRBV7-2; the D is unclear. Germline V gene data show CDR1 as SGHTA and CDR2 as FQGNSA. The CDR3 consists of 13 residues. V lost 2 bases and J 5 bases, leaving 9 bases between the germline ends. The CDR3 bases are TGTGCCAGCAGCTTAAGGGCAGGTTATGGCTACACCTTC. This translates into CASSLRAGYGYTF.

The chain has TRBV12-3 or TRBV12-4 and TRBJ2-1, with 9 bases that match TRBD2. Trimming removed 5 bases from V and 4 bases from J; junction bases left unmatched: 15. The CDR3 has 18 amino acids. The CDR3 nucleotides are TGTGCCAGCAGTGACGTTCATCTAGCGGGGATGGAATACAATGAGCAGTTCTTC. Residues: CASSDVHLAGMEYNEQFF.

In this sample, this clonotype turned up a few times. The V and J genes are TRBV30 and TRBJ2-2; D remains unclear. Trimming took 5 bases from V and 3 from J, leaving 10 bases between them. The CDR3 is 13 residues long. Germline assignment: CDR1 GTSNPN and CDR2 SVGIG (reference sequence). In DNA form, the CDR3 reads TGTGCCTGGGCCGGGCCGTACACCGGGGAGCTGTTTTTT. Amino acid sequence: CAWAGPYTGELFF.

The gene calls are TRBV12-3 or TRBV12-4 and TRBJ2-5; D is uncertain. The CDR3 consists of 15 residues. V was trimmed by 5 bases and J by 4 bases, leaving 17 bases between them. The CDR3 DNA sequence: TGTGCCAGCAGTAGTATAAATGCACTGTCAGAGACCCAGTACTTC. As protein: CASSSINALSETQYF.

This chain joins TRBV28 and TRBJ2-7; D is perhaps TRBD1 or TRBD2 (6 bases each). Between the trimmed V and J ends, which lost 7 bases and 5 bases, there was a span of 15 bases. The CDR3 contains 13 residues. Per germline, CDR1 MDHEN and CDR2 SYDVKM. The CDR3 protein is CASIRRGIDEQYF. The DNA for the CDR3 is TGTGCCAGCATCCGGAGGGGGATCGACGAGCAGTACTTC.

The J gene is TRBJ1-5, the V gene TRBV7-8, with D hard to call. Trimming took 0 bases from V and 0 from J, leaving 3 bases between them. The V gene's germline CDR1 is SGHVS and CDR2 FQNEAQ. The CDR3 runs to 14 residues. In DNA form, the CDR3 reads TGTGCCAGCAGCTTAGCGCATAGCAATCAGCCCCAGCATTTT. Translation gives CASSLAHSNQPQHF.

This clonotype was observed many times. This chain joins TRBV9 and TRBJ1-5, with TRBD1 as a possible D gene (5 bases). This CDR3 is built from 14 residues. The ends were cut back, 3 bases at V and 4 bases at J, with 11 bases in the middle. Germline V lookup: CDR1 SGDLS, CDR2 YYNGEE. CDR3 residues: CASSAGTANQPQHF. The CDR3 DNA follows: TGTGCCAGCAGCGCGGGGACTGCGAATCAGCCCCAGCATTTT.

V and J are TRBV7-9 and TRBJ2-1, with 9 bases that match TRBD2. The CDR3 consists of 19 residues. V lost 0 bases to trimming and J lost 2 bases; unmatched junction nucleotides: 11. Germline CDR1 and CDR2: SEHNR and FQNEAQ (reference sequence). CDR3 region: CASSLALGGGATAYNEQFF. Here the CDR3 DNA reads TGTGCCAGCAGCTTAGCGCTCGGCGGGGGGGCCACAGCCTACAATGAGCAGTTCTTC.

The gene calls are TRBV28 and TRBJ2-7, with 8 bases aligning to TRBD2. V lost 1 base to trimming and J lost 5 bases; unmatched junction nucleotides: 4. Germline V gene data show CDR1 as MDHEN and CDR2 as SYDVKM. The CDR3 loop spans 14 amino acids. The CDR3 loop reads CASSLLAGSHEQYF. Here the CDR3 DNA reads TGTGCCAGCAGTTTATTAGCGGGAAGTCACGAGCAGTACTTC.

This clonotype was detected a few times. V is TRBV28 and J is TRBJ1-4, with a possible D match to TRBD1 (6 bases). V was trimmed by 10 bases and J by 2 bases, leaving 14 bases between them. CDR1 MDHEN and CDR2 SYDVKM come from the germline V gene. This CDR3 is 14 amino acids long. The CDR3 DNA is TGTGCCACCTACCCAGGGGCTACTAATGAAAAACTGTTTTTT. Translation gives CATYPGATNEKLFF.

The chain has TRBV5-8 and TRBJ2-7; a weak D match, TRBD2 (5 bases). Looked up from germline, CDR1 is SGHTS and CDR2 is YDEGEE. V was cut by 9 bases and J by 4 bases, with 20 bases left in between. The CDR3 runs 14 residues. Here the CDR3 reads CATSEGITLYEQYF. CDR3 bases: TGTGCCACCTCTGAGGGAATTACCCTATACGAGCAGTACTTC.

This clonotype was recorded once. The gene calls are TRBV20-1 and TRBJ1-2; tentatively, D is TRBD1 (5 bases). V dropped 2 bases and J dropped 0 bases, with 7 bases sitting between them. The germline V gene has CDR1 DFQATT and CDR2 SNEGSKA (reference sequence). The CDR3 has 13 residues. CDR3 residues: CSARPGPNYGYTF. The CDR3 DNA reads as TGCAGTGCTAGACCGGGACCTAACTATGGCTACACCTTC.

The V call is TRBV7-8, the J call TRBJ1-1; D gene ambiguous. The CDR3 spans 15 residues. Germline CDR1 SGHVS, CDR2 FQNEAQ. Trimming stripped 5 bases from V and 5 bases from J, with 18 bases between. CDR3 region: CASSLPQVRLTEAFF. For the CDR3, the DNA is TGTGCCAGCAGCCTACCCCAGGTCAGGTTAACTGAAGCTTTCTTT.

The rearrangement joins TRBV19 to TRBJ1-2; D perhaps matches TRBD1 (6 bases). Between the trimmed V and J ends, which lost 5 bases and 5 bases, there was a span of 18 bases. The CDR3 covers 15 residues. The germline CDR1 and CDR2 sequences are LNHDA and SQIVND (reference sequence). CDR3 bases: TGTGCCAGTAGTTTGTCCCCGGACAGCCTTTATGGCTACACCTTC. It codes for CASSLSPDSLYGYTF. The whole variable domain, remainder taken from reference TRBV19 and TRBJ1-2, is DGGITQSPKYLFRKEGQNVTLSCEQNLNHDAMYWYRQDPGQGLRLIYYSQIVNDFQKGDIAEGYSVSREKKESFPLTVTSAQKNPTAFYLCASSLSPDSLYGYTFGSGTRLTVV.

This clonotype was seen a single time. The chain recombines TRBV7-2 with TRBJ2-7, with TRBD1 as a possible D gene (5 bases). V was pared by 5 bases and J by 2 bases, with 16 bases between. Germline CDR1 is SGHTA and CDR2 is FQGNSA. This CDR3 contains 15 residues. CDR3 sequence: CASSPRAGQTYEQYF. CDR3 nucleotides: TGTGCCAGCAGCCCCAGGGCCGGTCAGACCTACGAGCAGTACTTC.

V and J are TRBV12-3 or TRBV12-4 and TRBJ1-1; 9 bases align to TRBD1. The trim removed 4 bases at V and 1 base at J, leaving 4 bases unmatched. The CDR3 spans 15 residues. The CDR3 loop reads CASSCWGQGNTEAFF. CDR3 sequence (DNA): TGTGCCAGCAGTTGCTGGGGACAGGGGAACACTGAAGCTTTCTTT.

This clonotype was counted once. This chain joins TRBV6-6 and TRBJ2-7; perhaps TRBD1 as D (5 bases). V lost 2 bases to trimming and J lost 6 bases, with 23 bases between them. This CDR3 is 17 amino acids long. CDR1 MNHNY and CDR2 SVGAGI come from the germline V gene (reference sequence). The CDR3 DNA reads as TGTGCCAGCAGTTACCTCACAGGTGTTTTCTCTCCGGGCGAGCAGTACTTC. Translating gives CASSYLTGVFSPGEQYF.

The V and J genes are TRBV25-1 and TRBJ1-2; TRBD1 matches at 7 bases. This CDR3 spans 15 amino acids. The ends lost 0 bases at V and 2 bases at J; junction bases unmatched: 3. Germline loops: CDR1 MGHDK, CDR2 SYGVNS. The CDR3 spells CASSEYNRGNYGYTF. For the CDR3, the DNA is TGTGCCAGCAGTGAATATAACAGGGGAAACTATGGCTACACCTTC.

There are a few counts of this clonotype. The rearrangement joins TRBV7-9 to TRBJ2-4; TRBD2 agrees at 13 bases. The ends lost 4 bases at V and 3 bases at J; junction bases unmatched: 9. In germline, CDR1 is SEHNR, CDR2 FQNEAQ (reference sequence). The CDR3 loop spans 18 amino acids. The CDR3 protein is CASSYTSGRASGKNIQYF. The DNA for the CDR3 is TGTGCCAGCAGCTATACTAGCGGGAGGGCCTCTGGCAAAAACATTCAGTACTTC.

This clonotype came up many times. The chain recombines TRBV7-6 with TRBJ2-1; 7 bases map to TRBD2. CDR1 SGHVS and CDR2 FNYEAQ come from the germline V gene. V gave up 5 bases and J gave up 7 bases; unmatched junction bases: 5. This CDR3 spans 13 amino acids. CDR3 bases: TGTGCCAGCAGCCTGGGGGGGGGGAATGAGCAGTTCTTC. Translation: CASSLGGGNEQFF.

The CDR3 nucleotides read TGTGCCAGCAGCGGGGGCCCCTCCTACGAGCAGTACTTC. Protein sequence: CASSGGPSYEQYF. The chain recombines TRBV7-4 with TRBJ2-7; a possible D gene is TRBD1 (6 bases). V lost 5 bases and J lost 0, with 8 bases in between. Per the germline V gene, CDR1 is SGHVT and CDR2 is SQSDAQ. There are 13 residues in the CDR3.

The chain is built from TRBV7-3 and TRBJ2-3; 12 bases line up with TRBD2. The CDR3 covers 15 residues. Germline V gives CDR1 SGHTA, CDR2 FQGTGA. Trimming removed 6 bases from V and 5 bases from J; junction bases left unmatched: 6. The DNA for the CDR3 is TGTGCCAGCAGTTCGACTAGCGGGAGAGGAGATACGCAGTATTTT. This sequence encodes CASSSTSGRGDTQYF.

This clonotype has only a few counts. The chain couples TRBV7-2 to TRBJ2-7, with D possibly matching TRBD2 (5 bases). Germline V gene data show CDR1 as SGHTA and CDR2 as FQGNSA. Trimming removed 5 bases at V and 0 bases at J, with 11 bases between. The CDR3 covers 14 residues. The CDR3 is CASSPDGLSYEQYF. Here the CDR3 DNA reads TGTGCCAGCAGCCCGGACGGACTCTCCTACGAGCAGTACTTC.

This clonotype showed up just once. V is TRBV12-3 or TRBV12-4 and J is TRBJ1-2; D perhaps matches TRBD1 (5 bases). The V end was cut by 5 bases, the J end by 4 bases, with 11 bases between. The CDR3 is 13 amino acids. CDR3 DNA: TGTGCCAGCAGTCCCCTCGGGGCCTATGGCTACACCTTC. Protein sequence: CASSPLGAYGYTF.

The chain has TRBV27 and TRBJ2-7, with 8 bases lining up with TRBD1. CDR1 is MNHEY and CDR2 is SMNVEV in the germline V gene (reference sequence). The CDR3 extends over 13 amino acids. J lost 5 bases, V lost 5 bases, and 5 bases had no gene match. CDR3 in DNA: TGTGCCAGCAGTGCACAGGGGGGCCACGAGCAGTACTTC. Translating it yields CASSAQGGHEQYF.